These 12 T cell receptor beta chains were all obtained from the same sample, sequenced in a study of CD4 T cells in relation to SARS-CoV-2 and coronaviruses. The table came from immunoSEQ multiplex PCR; TCRdb's copy has only in-frame clones and leaves some out. Of 35,000 to 40,000 clones in the sample, over 75% are singletons; the top ten hold over 3%. Material for sequencing was memory CD4+ T cells from PBMCs. All receptors derive from an adult with COVID-19.

The chain is built from TRBV6-2 or TRBV6-3 and TRBJ1-2; perhaps TRBD1 as D (5 bases). Germline V CDR1 and CDR2: MNHEY, SVGEGT. V was clipped by 5 bases and J by 0 bases, with 19 bases between them. This CDR3 contains 17 residues. CDR3 nucleotide sequence: TGTGCCAGCAGTGCCGCTTTTGTTAGGGGAACTAACTATGGCTACACCTTC. Translation gives CASSAAFVRGTNYGYTF.

This clone came up a few times. This chain links TRBV5-1 with TRBJ1-2; D is unresolved. Trimming removed 4 bases from V and 4 bases from J, with 11 bases in between. CDR1 is SGHRS and CDR2 is YFSETQ in the germline V gene. There are 13 residues in the CDR3. The CDR3 DNA reads TGCGCCAGCAGCCCGGGTAGAGTCTATGGCTACACCTTC. It yields the protein CASSPGRVYGYTF.

This clone was observed once. CDR3 bases: TGTGCCAGCAGCCCAGGACTAGGGGTGGATACGCAGTATTTT. Translation: CASSPGLGVDTQYF. The genes are TRBV7-9 and TRBJ2-3; TRBD2 matches 7 bases. V shed 5 bases and J 6 bases; nucleotides not matched to a gene: 8. The CDR3 is made up of 14 amino acids. Germline lookup yields CDR1 SEHNR and CDR2 FQNEAQ (reference sequence).

J is TRBJ2-7 and V is TRBV30; D gene uncertain. Germline V lookup: CDR1 GTSNPN, CDR2 SVGIG (reference sequence). Trimming pared 2 bases from V and 0 bases from J, leaving 14 bases between. The CDR3 runs to 15 residues. The CDR3 region is CAWSPGTAYSYEQYF. CDR3 DNA: TGTGCCTGGAGTCCGGGTACCGCTTACTCCTACGAGCAGTACTTC.

The J gene is TRBJ2-5, the V gene TRBV7-2; the D gene could be TRBD1 or TRBD2 (5 bases each). Trimming cost V 6 bases and J 4 bases, with 21 bases left between them. Germline V gene data show CDR1 as SGHTA and CDR2 as FQGNSA. This CDR3 is 16 amino acids long. CDR3 DNA sequence: TGTGCCAGCAGTTTTTTTCTAGGGGAGTACCGAGAGACCCAGTACTTC. Protein product: CASSFFLGEYRETQYF.

J is TRBJ2-7 and V is TRBV27, with 10 bases lining up with TRBD1. CDR1 is MNHEY and CDR2 is SMNVEV in the germline V gene (reference sequence). The CDR3 extends over 14 amino acids. V lost 6 bases and J lost 6; bases outside the gene matches: 8. This CDR3 reads CASSQDRGQGEQYF. The CDR3 DNA is TGTGCCAGCAGCCAAGACAGGGGGCAAGGCGAGCAGTACTTC.

V usage is TRBV6-5 and J usage is TRBJ1-4; D unresolved. Germline assignment: CDR1 MNHEY and CDR2 SVGAGI. The CDR3 is made up of 13 amino acids. Trimming removed 7 bases at V and 3 bases at J, with 9 bases between. CDR3 region: CASNPPSNEKLFF. CDR3 nucleotide sequence: TGTGCCAGCAATCCGCCCTCTAATGAAAAACTGTTTTTT.

J is TRBJ2-7 and V is TRBV10-3, with D perhaps TRBD1 or TRBD2 (5 bases each). The CDR3 is 14 residues long. Between the trimmed V and J ends, which lost 6 bases and 0 bases, there was a span of 12 bases. The V gene's germline CDR1 is ENHRY and CDR2 SYGVKD. CDR3 DNA sequence: TGTGCCATCAGAGGGGACCGGAGCTCCTACGAGCAGTACTTC. Its translation is CAIRGDRSSYEQYF.

V is TRBV6-6 and J is TRBJ2-3; the match to TRBD2 covers 16 bases. The CDR3 has 19 residues. CDR1 MNHNY and CDR2 SVGAGI come from the germline V gene (reference sequence). The trim removed 5 bases at V and 4 bases at J, leaving 12 bases unmatched. The CDR3 reads CASSQGLAGGPYPPDTQYF. DNA of the CDR3: TGTGCCAGCAGTCAGGGACTAGCGGGAGGGCCGTACCCCCCAGATACGCAGTATTTT.

The rearrangement links TRBV10-3 to TRBJ2-1; tentatively, D is TRBD2 (6 bases). Trimming pared 5 bases from V and 3 bases from J, leaving 14 bases between. The CDR3 loop spans 15 amino acids. Germline CDR1 reads ENHRY; CDR2 reads SYGVKD. The CDR3 reads CAISPSGGHYNEQFF. CDR3 nucleotide sequence: TGTGCCATCAGTCCCTCCGGGGGTCACTACAATGAGCAGTTCTTC.

This clone was seen just once. The chain has TRBV30 and TRBJ2-5; D is ambiguous. The CDR3 consists of 13 residues. CDR1 GTSNPN and CDR2 SVGIG come from the germline V gene (reference sequence). Trimming removed 3 bases at V and 5 bases at J, with 13 bases between. The CDR3 DNA reads TGTGCCTGGAGCCAGCAAACCGGGGAGACCCAGTACTTC. It specifies CAWSQQTGETQYF.

The genes are TRBV9 and TRBJ2-1; 10 nucleotides agree with TRBD2. Trimming cost V 4 bases and J 4 bases; bases outside gene matches: 5. From germline, CDR1 is SGDLS and CDR2 YYNGEE. CDR3 length equals 15 residues. CDR3 DNA: TGTGCCAGCAGCTTAGGACTAGCGGCATACAATGAGCAGTTCTTC. Translating it yields CASSLGLAAYNEQFF.